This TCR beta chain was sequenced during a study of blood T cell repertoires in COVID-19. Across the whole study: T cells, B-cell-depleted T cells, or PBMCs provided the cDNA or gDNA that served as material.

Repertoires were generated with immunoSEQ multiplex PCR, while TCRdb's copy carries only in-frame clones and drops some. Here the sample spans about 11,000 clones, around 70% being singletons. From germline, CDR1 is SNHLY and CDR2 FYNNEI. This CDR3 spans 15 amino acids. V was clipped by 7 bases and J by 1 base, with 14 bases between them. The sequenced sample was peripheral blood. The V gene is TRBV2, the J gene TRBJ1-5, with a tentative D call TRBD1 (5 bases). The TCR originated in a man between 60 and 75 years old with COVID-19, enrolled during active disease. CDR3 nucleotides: TGTGCCAGCACCTTACAGGCCGGCAGCAATCAGCCCCAGCATTTT. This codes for CASTLQAGSNQPQHF.